Reported below is one T cell receptor (beta chain). The CDR3 has 15 residues. The ends were cut back, 6 bases at V and 3 bases at J, with 14 bases in the middle. Germline V gives CDR1 KGHDR, CDR2 SFDVKD. The data belong to a study of blood T cell repertoires in COVID-19. Sequencing used immunoSEQ multiplex PCR; TCRdb keeps in-frame clones, though not all of them. The table lists about 70,000 clones, approximately 89% of them singletons. The sequenced sample consisted of peripheral blood. The chain employs TRBV24-1 and TRBJ2-1; tentative D call: TRBD1 (6 bases). This TCR came from a woman in her seventies with acute or convalescent COVID-19. The CDR3 sequence: CATSSTGFVYNEQFF. The DNA for the CDR3 is TGTGCCACCAGTTCCACAGGGTTCGTCTACAATGAGCAGTTCTTC.